The entry below gives a single T cell receptor beta chain sequence along with its context. This record belongs to a study of blood T cell repertoires in COVID-19. Study overall: Material from acute and convalescent COVID-19 was sourced from the United States, Italy and Spain. From T cells, B-cell-depleted T cells, or PBMCs came the material, which was cDNA or gDNA.

CDR3 length: 16 amino acids. V was cut by 0 bases and J by 5 bases, with 17 bases left in between. The V gene's germline CDR1 is LNHDA and CDR2 SQIVND (reference sequence). Original handling: Quantification of nucleated cells was approximated via reference gene primer amplification. The assay was immunoSEQ multiplex PCR, and TCRdb's table has in-frame clones only and misses some. That table furnishes V, J and clone size, whereas the DNA furnished D and trimming. The table lists 180,000 or so clones, 80% to 85% of them singletons. The TCR was taken from a human donor with acute or convalescent COVID-19. The donor label of this sample is uncertain. The chain is built from TRBV19 and TRBJ2-7; possible D gene TRBD1, 5 bases. Sequences were obtained from peripheral blood. The CDR3 coding sequence is TGTGCCAGTAGTATAGATAACACAGGACATTCAGACGAGCAGTACTTC. Protein sequence: CASSIDNTGHSDEQYF.